Below are 2 T cell receptor beta chains sequenced from a single sample in a study of PD-1 blockade in classical Hodgkin lymphoma. After autologous stem cell transplantation all patients relapsed, and prior brentuximab vedotin exposure differed between cohorts. Some clones are missing from TCRdb's copy, which holds only in-frame ones; the method was immunoSEQ multiplex PCR. The sample holds some 96,000 clones, just under 95% seen once. Sequencing used peripheral blood mononuclear cells (PBMCs), obtained at baseline. These receptors were obtained from a human donor with classical Hodgkin lymphoma.

The gene calls are TRBV4-1 and TRBJ1-5; D gene uncertain. V was cut by 2 bases and J by 4 bases, with 12 bases left in between. Germline values: CDR1 MGHRA, CDR2 YSYEKL. The CDR3 spans 15 residues. CDR3 loop: CASSQLGGRNQPQHF. Here the CDR3 DNA reads TGCGCCAGCAGCCAATTGGGCGGCCGAAATCAGCCCCAGCATTTT.

This chain joins TRBV28 and TRBJ2-3, with D unresolved. This CDR3 has 15 residues. V dropped 3 bases and J dropped 4 bases, with 14 bases sitting between them. Germline CDR1 MDHEN, CDR2 SYDVKM. The CDR3 nucleotides are TGTGCCAGCAGTTTTGCTCCCCCCCGTGCAGATACGCAGTATTTT. The encoded protein is CASSFAPPRADTQYF.